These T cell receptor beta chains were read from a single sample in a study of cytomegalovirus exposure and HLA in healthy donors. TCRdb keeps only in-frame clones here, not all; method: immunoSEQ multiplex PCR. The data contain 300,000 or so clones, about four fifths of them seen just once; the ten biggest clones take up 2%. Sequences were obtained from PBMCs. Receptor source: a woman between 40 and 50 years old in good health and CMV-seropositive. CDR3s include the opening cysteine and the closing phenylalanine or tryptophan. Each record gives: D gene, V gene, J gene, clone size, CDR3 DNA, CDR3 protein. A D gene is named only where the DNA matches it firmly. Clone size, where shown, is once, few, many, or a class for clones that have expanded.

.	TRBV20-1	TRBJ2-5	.	TGCAGTGTGCAGGGGCGGGAGACCCAGTACTTC	CSVQGRETQYF
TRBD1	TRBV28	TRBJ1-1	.	TGTGCCAGCAGTTTAACATCGACAGGGGACACTGAAGCTTTCTTT	CASSLTSTGDTEAFF
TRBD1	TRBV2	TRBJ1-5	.	TGTGCCAGCACCCTGACAGGGATAGGGGGTCCCCAGCATTTT	CASTLTGIGGPQHF
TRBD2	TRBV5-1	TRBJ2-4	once	TGCGCCAGCAGCAGACTAGCGGACCAGGATATAGCCAAAAACATTCAGTACTTC	CASSRLADQDIAKNIQYF
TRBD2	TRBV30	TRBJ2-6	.	TGTGCCTATACCCGGGGGGTTAGCTTTAACTCTGGGGCCAACGGCCTGACTTTC	CAYTRGVSFNSGANGLTF
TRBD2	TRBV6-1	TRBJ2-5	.	TGTGCCAGCAGGACTAGCGGACAAGAGACCCAGTACTTC	CASRTSGQETQYF
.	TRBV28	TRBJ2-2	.	TGTGCCAGCACCACGGGACACCCATCCGGGGAGCTGTTTTTT	CASTTGHPSGELFF
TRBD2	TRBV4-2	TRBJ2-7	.	TGTGCCAGCAGCCAAGGGGGCGGGAGGGCCATCTACGAGCAGTACTTC	CASSQGGGRAIYEQYF
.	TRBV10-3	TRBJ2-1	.	TGTGCCATCAGTGATACAGGCTCCTACAATGAGCAGTTCTTC	CAISDTGSYNEQFF
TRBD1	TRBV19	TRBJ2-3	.	TGTGCCAGTAGTACGGACAGGGGGCGCACAGATACGCAGTATTTT	CASSTDRGRTDTQYF
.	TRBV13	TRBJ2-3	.	TGTGCCAGCAGTGACTCTAGCACAGATACGCAGTATTTT	CASSDSSTDTQYF
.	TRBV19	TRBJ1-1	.	TGTGCCAGTAGTGCCTATCTCCAAGACAGGCCGATGGAAGCTTTCTTT	CASSAYLQDRPMEAFF
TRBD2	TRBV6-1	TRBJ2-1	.	TGTGCCAGCATCCCGGGACTAGCGGGGAACAATGAGCAGTTCTTC	CASIPGLAGNNEQFF
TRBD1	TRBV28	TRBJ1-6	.	TGTGCCAGCAGTTTCCCCGACAGGGGGAATTCACCCCTCCACTTT	CASSFPDRGNSPLHF
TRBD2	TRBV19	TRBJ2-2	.	TGTGCCAGTAGTCACCCGGGGGGAACGAACACCGGGGAGCTGTTTTTT	CASSHPGGTNTGELFF
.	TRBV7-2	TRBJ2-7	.	TGTGCCAGCAGCACTGAACCGGGACACCGAGCATACGAGCAGTACTTC	CASSTEPGHRAYEQYF
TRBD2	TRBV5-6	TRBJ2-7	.	TGTGCCAGCCAGACTAGCGGGAGGAACTACGAGCAGTACTTC	CASQTSGRNYEQYF
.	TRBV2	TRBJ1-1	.	TGTGCCAGCGTCCTGCGGGGAGATGGGACTGAAGCTTTCTTT	CASVLRGDGTEAFF
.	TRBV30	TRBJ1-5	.	TGTGCCTGGAGTCGACAGGAGAATCAGCCCCAGCATTTT	CAWSRQENQPQHF
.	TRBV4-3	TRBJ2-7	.	TGCGCCAGCAGCCAAGAATCGGGGAGTACCTACGAGCAGTACTTC	CASSQESGSTYEQYF
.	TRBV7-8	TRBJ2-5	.	TGTGCCAGCAGCGCCCGGGATATATTATCCCAGTACTTC	CASSARDILSQYF
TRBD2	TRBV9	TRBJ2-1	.	TGTGCCAGCAGCGTAGGGTCAGCGGGAGTTGATGAGCAGTTCTTC	CASSVGSAGVDEQFF
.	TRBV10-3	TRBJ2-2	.	TGTGCCATCAGTGAGTCAAGGACTACCAACACCGGGGAGCTGTTTTTT	CAISESRTTNTGELFF
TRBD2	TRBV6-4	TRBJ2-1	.	TGTGCCAGCAGCCGGGACTATGCCAACAATGAGCAGTTCTTC	CASSRDYANNEQFF
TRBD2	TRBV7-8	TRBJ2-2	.	TGTGCCAGCAGCTCGACTAGCGGGAGGGCCGACACCGGGGAGCTGTTTTTT	CASSSTSGRADTGELFF
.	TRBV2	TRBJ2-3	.	TGTGCCAGCAGTCGGCCCTCGGGTACGCAGTATTTT	CASSRPSGTQYF
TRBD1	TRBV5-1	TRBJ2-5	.	TGCGCCAGCAGCCCGGGCCCTCCAGGGGGAAGAGAGACCCAGTACTTC	CASSPGPPGGRETQYF
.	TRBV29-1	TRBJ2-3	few	TGCAGCGTTGTTGGCACCGACACAGATACGCAGTATTTT	CSVVGTDTDTQYF
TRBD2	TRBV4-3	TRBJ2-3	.	TGCGCCAGCAGCCAAGATTACGCTGGCGGGGGAGCCACAGATACGCAGTATTTT	CASSQDYAGGGATDTQYF
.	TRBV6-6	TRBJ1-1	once	TGTGCCAGCAGCCGCAGGGGTACTGAAGCTTTCTTT	CASSRRGTEAFF
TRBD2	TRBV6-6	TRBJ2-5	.	TGTGCCACCTATGGGACGGGAGGGCCCCGGGAGACCCAGTACTTC	CATYGTGGPRETQYF
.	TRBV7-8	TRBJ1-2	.	TGTGCCAGCAGCTTAATGTCTTACAGGCCTATTGATGGCTACACCTTC	CASSLMSYRPIDGYTF
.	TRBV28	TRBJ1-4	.	TGTGCCAGCAGGAAACATGCGTCGGGGGTCAAGGAAAAACTGTTTTTT	CASRKHASGVKEKLFF
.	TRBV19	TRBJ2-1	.	TGTGCCAGTAGTATGCTGCCGGTAAATGAGCAGTTCTTC	CASSMLPVNEQFF
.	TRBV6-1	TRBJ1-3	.	TGTGCCAGCAGCGGGCCAGGGCGAGGAAACACCATATATTTT	CASSGPGRGNTIYF
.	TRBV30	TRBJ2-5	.	TGTGCCTGCGCAGCGCAAGAGACCCAGTACTTC	CACAAQETQYF
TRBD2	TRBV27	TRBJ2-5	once	TGTGCCAGCAGTTACTCTAGCGGGAGCCTCTACCAAGAGACCCAGTACTTC	CASSYSSGSLYQETQYF
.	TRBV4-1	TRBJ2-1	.	TGCGCCAGCAGCCAAGATCCCGGGCGACAGGCTTACAATGAGCAGTTCTTC	CASSQDPGRQAYNEQFF
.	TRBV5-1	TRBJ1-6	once	TGCGCCAGCAGCTTACAGGGTGATAATTCACCCCTCCACTTT	CASSLQGDNSPLHF
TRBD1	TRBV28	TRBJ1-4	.	TGTGCCAGCAGGCTTCGGGACAGGGTCGAAAAACTGTTTTTT	CASRLRDRVEKLFF
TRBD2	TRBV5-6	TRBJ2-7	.	TGTGCCAGCAGTAATGGCGGGAGGACTAACGAGCAGTACTTC	CASSNGGRTNEQYF
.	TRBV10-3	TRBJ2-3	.	TGTGCCATCAGTGAGGGACTTCTCCCCCGTTTAGATACGCAGTATTTT	CAISEGLLPRLDTQYF
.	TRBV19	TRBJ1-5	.	TGTGCCAGTAGTATAGTGTCAGGGGTCAATCAGCCCCAGCATTTT	CASSIVSGVNQPQHF
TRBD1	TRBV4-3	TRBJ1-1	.	TGCGCCAGCAGCCAAGTCGAATGGACAGGGCCGAACACTGAAGCTTTCTTT	CASSQVEWTGPNTEAFF
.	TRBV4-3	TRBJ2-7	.	TGCGCCAGCAGCCAAGATTACAGCCATTCCTACGAGCAGTACTTC	CASSQDYSHSYEQYF
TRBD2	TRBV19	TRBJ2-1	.	TGTGCCAGTACTTTATCGGGACTAGCGGCCAATGAGCAGTTCTTC	CASTLSGLAANEQFF
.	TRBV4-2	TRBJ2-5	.	TGTGCCAGCAGCCAAGATTTTGGCAGGAAGGGGGAGACCCAGTACTTC	CASSQDFGRKGETQYF
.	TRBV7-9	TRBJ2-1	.	TGTGCCAGCAGCTTGGTAGCGGCCTCCTACAATGAGCAGTTCTTC	CASSLVAASYNEQFF
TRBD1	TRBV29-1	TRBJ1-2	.	TGCAGCGCTACGACAGGGGTTAACTATGGCTACACCTTC	CSATTGVNYGYTF
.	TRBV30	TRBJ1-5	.	TGTGCCTGGACCCCCTCCCCGAATCAGCCCCAGCATTTT	CAWTPSPNQPQHF
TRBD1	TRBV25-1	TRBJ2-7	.	TGTGCCAGCAGTGCCCCCTCGACAGGGATTAGAAACCTCCACGAGCAGTACTTC	CASSAPSTGIRNLHEQYF
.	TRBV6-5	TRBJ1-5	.	TGTGCCAGCAGTTACGCGGGCAGCCCTCAGGCCCAGCATTTT	CASSYAGSPQAQHF
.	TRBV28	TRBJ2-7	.	TGTGCCAGCAGGATACAGGGTTCCTCAATCGGCGAGCAGTACTTC	CASRIQGSSIGEQYF
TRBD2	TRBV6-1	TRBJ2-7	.	TGTGCCAGCAGTGAAGCGTTGGCGGGAGTTGACGAGCAGTACTTC	CASSEALAGVDEQYF
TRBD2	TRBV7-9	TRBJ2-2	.	TGTGCCAGCAGGGCTAGCGGAAACACCGGGGAGCTGTTTTTT	CASRASGNTGELFF
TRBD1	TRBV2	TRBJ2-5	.	TGTGCCAGCAAAGGGGACAGGGCGTGCCAAGAGACCCAGTACTTC	CASKGDRACQETQYF
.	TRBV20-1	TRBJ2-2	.	TGCAGTGCTAGCCGGACCGGGGAGCTGTTTTTT	CSASRTGELFF
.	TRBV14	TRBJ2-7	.	TGTGCCAGCAGCCAACTCCGCGGAGCGGGCTCAAGCTCCTACGAGCAGTACTTC	CASSQLRGAGSSSYEQYF
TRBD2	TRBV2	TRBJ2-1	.	TGTGCCACCCTCCACCTCGCGGGTAGCGGGAAGCACAATGAGCAGTTCTTC	CATLHLAGSGKHNEQFF